The T cell receptor beta chain under discussion was sequenced for a study of early stage breast cancer tumors. Overall study: Seven or eight ER+/PR+/HER2- tumors were invasive ductal; four were invasive lobular. Study conclusions and caveats: Comparing each tissue with blood distinguished tumor from normal in about 90% of the 16 patients. Commonly generated sequences made up most enriched TCRB sequences shared between patients.

V was clipped by 11 bases and J by 3 bases, with 16 bases between them. Germline CDR1 reads LNHDA; CDR2 reads SQIVND (reference sequence). The CDR3 is 14 residues long. A note on this clone: Its antigen is not identified.

Blood replicates held 0.5 ug DNA, tumor or normal breast 1.5 ug, two each. The method was immunoSEQ multiplex PCR; TCRdb's version includes in-frame clones alone and lacks a portion of them. Among 45,000 to 50,000 clones listed, 65% to 90% were seen once. Input material: blood. This sequence joins TRBV19 and TRBJ2-2; D may be TRBD2 (6 bases). The receptor was isolated from a person aged 45-60 years with breast cancer. The CDR3 DNA follows: TGTGCCGGTGGAGGGGAACAGGACACCGGGGAGCTGTTTTTT. This sequence encodes CAGGGEQDTGELFF.